A selection of T cell receptor beta chains follows, all from one sample in a study of OX40 agonist ivuxolimab in advanced cancers. Using immunoSEQ multiplex PCR, the repertoire was profiled, and TCRdb retains in-frame clones only, with some absent. Of 65,000 to 80,000 clones in the sample, approximately 80% were seen once. Sequenced here: CD4+ or CD8+ T cells sorted from blood, sampled in a trial of the OX40 agonist ivuxolimab. The receptors originated from an adult with an advanced solid tumor such as melanoma, head and neck, liver or kidney cancer. The CDR3 runs from the conserved cysteine through the conserved F or W.

TRBV29-1,TRBJ2-1,CSVTDREGTNEQFF
TRBV6-4,TRBJ2-1,CASSDSGGGSGNEQFF
TRBV7-9,TRBJ2-3,CASSISTDTQYF
TRBV30,TRBJ1-1,CAWNRGMNTEAFF
TRBV7-9,TRBJ1-4,CASLRAPDEKLFF
TRBV30,TRBJ1-2,CAWNPRMGTGANYGYTF
TRBV28,TRBJ1-2,CASRDSNRGGYTF
TRBV18,TRBJ1-2,CASSEDSYGYTF
TRBV19,TRBJ2-3,CASSHLAGGSTDTQYF
TRBV19,TRBJ2-5,CASSIGIGETQYF
TRBV18,TRBJ1-2,CASSPSAGYGYTF
TRBV9,TRBJ1-1,CASSVAGQGAEAFF
TRBV6-6,TRBJ2-1,CASSPQDANNEQFF
TRBV2,TRBJ1-6,CASTAIFSPLHF
TRBV7-2,TRBJ1-2,CASSFGQGSYTF
TRBV27,TRBJ2-2,CASSRQVATGELFF
TRBV6-6,TRBJ2-2,CASRQQGLIAGELFF
TRBV7-8,TRBJ2-3,CASSFLAAGATDTQYF
TRBV6-1,TRBJ1-5,CASSGSHNQPQHF
TRBV2,TRBJ1-3,CASRSSSGNTIYF
TRBV11-3,TRBJ2-1,CASSLEGAGYNEQFF
TRBV2,.,CASSRLAGDIRLGSYEQYF
TRBV4-2,TRBJ2-7,CASSQALGQGIVYEQYF
TRBV5-1,TRBJ2-2,CASSSRTGTNTGELFF
TRBV10-3,TRBJ1-4,CAISESLFAGKGEEKLFF
TRBV2,TRBJ2-3,CASSGSGKGWGTDTQYF
TRBV5-1,TRBJ2-5,CASRGLAGGPQETQYF
TRBV28,TRBJ2-2,CATQGAGELFF
TRBV19,TRBJ1-1,CASRSTRTENTEAFF
TRBV2,TRBJ2-1,CASSETLTESSYNEQFF
TRBV7-2,TRBJ2-1,CASSLRRGSSYNEQFF
TRBV29-1,TRBJ2-6,CGVDLDGANVLTF
TRBV2,TRBJ2-2,CASTQWVATGELFF
TRBV7-6,TRBJ2-5,CASSPRGGYQETQYF
TRBV7-9,TRBJ1-6,CASREPDRGSPLHF
TRBV18,TRBJ1-2,CASSRQGDYGYTF